This T cell receptor beta chain emerged from a study of spatial heterogeneity in lung cancer. Study-level information: Mean representation of each unique TCR and UMI combination in the raw reads exceeded 8.5 occurrences.

Time point here: sample taken at primary tumor resection. The donors were about 72 patients with non-small cell lung cancer that was early-stage and untreated. Whole RNA, isolated from tumor, nontumor lung or frozen PBMC, was sequenced without prior sorting. Every cDNA TCR molecule received its own unique molecular identifier. TCRdb re-called the 5' RACE reads through MiXCR, storing one row per CDR3 protein. Seen here are some 41,000 distinct CDR3 sequences, 6.8% observed once, and the top ten hold about 40%. This specimen was PBMCs, taken at surgery. The clonotype originates from a female donor with early-stage non-small cell lung cancer.

The CDR3 nucleotides are TGTGCCAGCAGGGGAGGGACCCGAGACTTCTATGGCTACACCTTC. As protein: CASRGGTRDFYGYTF. The chain combines TRBV12-3 or TRBV12-4 with TRBJ1-2; possibly TRBD1 for D (5 bases). V was cut by 6 bases and J by 4 bases, with 18 bases left in between. The CDR3 loop spans 15 amino acids.